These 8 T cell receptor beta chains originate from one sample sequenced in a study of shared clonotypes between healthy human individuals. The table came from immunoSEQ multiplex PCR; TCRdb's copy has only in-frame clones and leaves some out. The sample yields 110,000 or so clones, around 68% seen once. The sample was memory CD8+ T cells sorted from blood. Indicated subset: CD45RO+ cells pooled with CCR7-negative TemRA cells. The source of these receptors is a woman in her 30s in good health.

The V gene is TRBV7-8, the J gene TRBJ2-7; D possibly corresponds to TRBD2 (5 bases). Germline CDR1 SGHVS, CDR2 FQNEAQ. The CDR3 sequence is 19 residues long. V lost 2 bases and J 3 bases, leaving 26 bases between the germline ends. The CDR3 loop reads CASSLLVFRGYRLIYEQYF. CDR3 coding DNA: TGTGCCAGCAGCTTACTAGTATTTCGGGGATACCGGTTGATCTACGAGCAGTACTTC.

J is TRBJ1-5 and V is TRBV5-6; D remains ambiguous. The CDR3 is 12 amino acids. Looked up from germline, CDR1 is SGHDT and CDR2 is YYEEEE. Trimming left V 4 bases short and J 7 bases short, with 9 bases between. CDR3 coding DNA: TGTGCCAGCAGCCGCCGGTTGCAGCCCCAGCATTTT. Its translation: CASSRRLQPQHF.

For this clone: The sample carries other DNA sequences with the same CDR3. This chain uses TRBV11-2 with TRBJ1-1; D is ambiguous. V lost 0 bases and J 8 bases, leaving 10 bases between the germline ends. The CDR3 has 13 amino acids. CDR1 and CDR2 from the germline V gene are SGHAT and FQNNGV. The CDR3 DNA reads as TGTGCCAGCAGCTTAGACGGACGGCCCGAAGCTTTCTTT. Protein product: CASSLDGRPEAFF. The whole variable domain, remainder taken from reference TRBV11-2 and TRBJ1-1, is EAGVAQSPRYKIIEKRQSVAFWCNPISGHATLYWYQQILGQGPKLLIQFQNNGVVDDSQLPKDRFSAERLKGVDSTLKIQPAKLEDSAVYLCASSLDGRPEAFFGQGTRLTVV.

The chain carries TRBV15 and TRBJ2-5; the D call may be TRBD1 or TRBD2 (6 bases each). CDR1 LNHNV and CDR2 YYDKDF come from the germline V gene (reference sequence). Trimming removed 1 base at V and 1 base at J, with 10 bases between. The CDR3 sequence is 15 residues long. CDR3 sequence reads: CATSRARGPQETQYF. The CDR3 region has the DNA TGTGCCACCAGCAGAGCCCGGGGGCCCCAAGAGACCCAGTACTTC.

The CDR3 DNA reads as TGCGCCAGCAGTGAGTCGAGTGGGACTGAAGCTTTCTTT. Translating gives CASSESSGTEAFF. The chain uses TRBV10-2 and TRBJ1-1; no reliable D call. The germline gives CDR1 WSHSY, CDR2 SAAADI. V was pared by 0 bases and J by 5 bases, with 7 bases between. This CDR3 is 13 amino acids long.

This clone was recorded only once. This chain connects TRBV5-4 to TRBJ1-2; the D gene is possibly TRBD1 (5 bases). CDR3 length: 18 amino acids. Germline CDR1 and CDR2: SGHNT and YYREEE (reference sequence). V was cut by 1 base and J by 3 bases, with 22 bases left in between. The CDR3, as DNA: TGTGCCAGCAGCTTGCAGGCGGCCGACGTAGGGGACCACTATGGCTACACCTTC. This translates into CASSLQAADVGDHYGYTF.

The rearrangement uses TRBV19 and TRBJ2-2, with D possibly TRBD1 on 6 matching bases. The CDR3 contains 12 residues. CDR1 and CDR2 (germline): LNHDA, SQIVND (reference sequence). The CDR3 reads CAGAGNTGELFF. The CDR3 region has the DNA TGTGCGGGGGCAGGGAACACCGGGGAGCTGTTTTTT. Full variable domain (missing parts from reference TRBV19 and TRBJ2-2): DGGITQSPKYLFRKEGQNVTLSCEQNLNHDAMYWYRQDPGQGLRLIYYSQIVNDFQKGDIAEGYSVSREKKESFPLTVTSAQKNPTAFYLCAGAGNTGELFFGEGSRLTVL.

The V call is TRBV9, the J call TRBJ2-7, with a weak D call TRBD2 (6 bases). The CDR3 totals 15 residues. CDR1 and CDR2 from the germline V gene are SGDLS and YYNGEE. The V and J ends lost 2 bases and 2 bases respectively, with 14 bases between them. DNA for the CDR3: TGTGCCAGCAGCGTCGGGAGCCCCTTCCCCTACGAGCAGTACTTC. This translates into CASSVGSPFPYEQYF.